This TCR beta chain derives from a study of OX40 agonist ivuxolimab in advanced cancers. Produced via immunoSEQ multiplex PCR; TCRdb's table is partial and in-frame only. The table lists some 44,000 clones, approximately 86% of them singletons. Sequenced material: CD4+ or CD8+ T cells sorted from blood, taken in a trial of the OX40 agonist ivuxolimab. This TCR came from an adult with an advanced solid tumor such as melanoma, head and neck, liver or kidney cancer.

CDR3 nucleotide sequence: TGTGCCAGCAGCGAGGGCGGGGGAACGGAGACCCAGTACTTC. It codes for CASSEGGGTETQYF. The rearrangement links TRBV9 to TRBJ2-5, with 7 bases that match TRBD2. The CDR3 runs to 14 residues. The V gene end was trimmed by 3 bases and the J gene end by 5 bases; junction bases not matched to a gene: 7. Germline V CDR1 and CDR2: SGDLS, YYNGEE.